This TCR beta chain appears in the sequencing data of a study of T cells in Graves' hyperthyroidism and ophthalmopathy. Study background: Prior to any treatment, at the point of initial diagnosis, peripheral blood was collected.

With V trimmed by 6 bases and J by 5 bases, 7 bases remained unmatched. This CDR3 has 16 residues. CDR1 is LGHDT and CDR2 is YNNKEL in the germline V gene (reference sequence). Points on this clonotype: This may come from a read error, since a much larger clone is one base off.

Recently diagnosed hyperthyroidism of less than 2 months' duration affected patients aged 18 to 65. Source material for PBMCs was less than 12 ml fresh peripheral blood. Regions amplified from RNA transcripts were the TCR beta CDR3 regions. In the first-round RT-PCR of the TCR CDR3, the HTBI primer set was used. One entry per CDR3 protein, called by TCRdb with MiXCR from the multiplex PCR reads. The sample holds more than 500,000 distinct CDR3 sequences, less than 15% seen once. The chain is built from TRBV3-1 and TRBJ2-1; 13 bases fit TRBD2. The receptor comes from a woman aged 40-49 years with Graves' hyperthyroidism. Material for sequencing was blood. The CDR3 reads CASRDTGTSGNNEQFF. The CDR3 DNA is TGTGCCAGCAGAGATACCGGGACTAGCGGGAACAATGAGCAGTTCTTC.